This TCR beta chain originates from a study of blood T cell repertoires in COVID-19. Data came from immunoSEQ multiplex PCR; TCRdb stores just in-frame clones and leaves some out. The table has about 120,000 clones, 80% to 90% seen once; the top ten hold approximately 4.3%. Germline V gene sequence: CDR1 LNHDA, CDR2 SQIVND (reference sequence). The CDR3 has 13 amino acids. V lost 6 bases and J lost 4; bases outside the gene matches: 3. This receptor was taken from a middle-aged man with acute or convalescent COVID-19. The sample was peripheral blood. The V and J genes are TRBV19 and TRBJ1-3; 7 bases line up with TRBD1. CDR3 protein: CASRGQSGNTIYF. As DNA, the CDR3 is TGTGCCAGTAGGGGACAGTCAGGAAACACCATATATTTT.